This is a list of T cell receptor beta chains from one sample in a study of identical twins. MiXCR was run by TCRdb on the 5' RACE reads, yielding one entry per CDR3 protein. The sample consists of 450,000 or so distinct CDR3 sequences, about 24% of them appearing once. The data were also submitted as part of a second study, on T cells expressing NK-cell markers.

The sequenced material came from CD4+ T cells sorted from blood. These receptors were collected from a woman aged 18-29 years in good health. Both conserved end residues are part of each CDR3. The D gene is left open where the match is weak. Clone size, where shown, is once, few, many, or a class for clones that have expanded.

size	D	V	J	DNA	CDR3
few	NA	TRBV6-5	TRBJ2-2	TGTGCCAGCAGGTTTACTACGAACACCGGGGAGCTGTTTTTT	CASRFTTNTGELFF
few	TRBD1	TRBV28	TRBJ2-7	TGTGCCAGCAGGGACACAGGGGTAAAGGAGCAGTACTTC	CASRDTGVKEQYF
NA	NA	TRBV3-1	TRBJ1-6	TGTGCCAGCAGCCAAGTAACAGGGCTGAATTCACCCCTCCACTTT	CASSQVTGLNSPLHF
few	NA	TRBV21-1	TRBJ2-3	TGTGCCAGCAGCAAAGGAGACCGGGGACCATGGAAAGATACGCAGTATTTT	CASSKGDRGPWKDTQYF
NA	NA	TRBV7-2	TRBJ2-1	TGTGCCAGCAGCTTAGCGAGTACCAGACCCCACAATGAGCAGTTCTTC	CASSLASTRPHNEQFF
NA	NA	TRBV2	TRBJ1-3	TGTGCCAGCAGTGAAGCGCTTTGGGTCTCTGGAAACACCATATATTTT	CASSEALWVSGNTIYF
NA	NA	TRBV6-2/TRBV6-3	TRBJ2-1	TGTGCCACCAAAGGGGTCGGGCGCGAGCAGTTCTTC	CATKGVGREQFF
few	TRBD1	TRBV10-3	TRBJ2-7	TGTGCCATCGGGCTCCAGGGGGTCTACGAGCAGTACTTC	CAIGLQGVYEQYF
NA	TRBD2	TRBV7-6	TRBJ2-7	TGTGCCAGCAGCTTGAGACGGGGGGAGGCTGAGTACGAGCAGTACTTC	CASSLRRGEAEYEQYF
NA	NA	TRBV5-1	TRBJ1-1	TGCGCCAGCAGCGGTAGCAGGGACACTGAAGCTTTCTTT	CASSGSRDTEAFF
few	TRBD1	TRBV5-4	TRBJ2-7	TGTGCCAGCAGCTTTAACAGGGGCGAGCAGTACTTC	CASSFNRGEQYF
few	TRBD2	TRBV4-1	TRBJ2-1	TGCGCCAGCACCCCCCCATGGACTAGCGGCTACAATGAGCAGTTCTTC	CASTPPWTSGYNEQFF
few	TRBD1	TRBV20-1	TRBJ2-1	TGCAGTGCTAGGGACAGGGGGCGGAATGAGCAGTTCTTC	CSARDRGRNEQFF
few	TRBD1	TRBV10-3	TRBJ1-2	TGTGCCATCAGTGGGGACAGTTTAGTCTATGGCTACACCTTC	CAISGDSLVYGYTF
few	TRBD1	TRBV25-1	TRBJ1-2	TGTGCCAGCAGTGAGACAGGGGGCGCAAGATATGGCTACACCTTC	CASSETGGARYGYTF
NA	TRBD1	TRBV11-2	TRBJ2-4	TGTGCCAGCAGCCCTTGGACAGGGCGAAACATTCAGTACTTC	CASSPWTGRNIQYF
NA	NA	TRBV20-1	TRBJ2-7	TGCAGTGCTAGCGGGAGTATGTACGAGCAGTACTTC	CSASGSMYEQYF
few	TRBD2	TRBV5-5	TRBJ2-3	TGTGCCAGCAGCGAGAGACTAGCGGGAGATACAGATACGCAGTATTTT	CASSERLAGDTDTQYF
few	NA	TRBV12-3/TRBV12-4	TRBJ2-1	TGTGCCAGCCCTAACCGTATTCGGGCCTACAATGAGCAGTTCTTC	CASPNRIRAYNEQFF
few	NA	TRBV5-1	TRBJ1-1	TGCGCCAGCAGCTTGGGGTTCAGGGTTGGGACTGAAGCTTTCTTT	CASSLGFRVGTEAFF
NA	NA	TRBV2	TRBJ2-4	TGTGCCAGCAGTGGGGGAGTGTACATTCAGTACTTC	CASSGGVYIQYF
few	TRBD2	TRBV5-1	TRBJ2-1	TGCGCCAGCAGCTTGGAGGGGACTAGCATAGTGGATGAGCAGTTCTTC	CASSLEGTSIVDEQFF
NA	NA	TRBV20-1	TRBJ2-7	TGCAGTGCGAGTAGGACGAGGCTCAGATACGAGCAGTACTTC	CSASRTRLRYEQYF
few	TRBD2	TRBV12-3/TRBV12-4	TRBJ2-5	TGTGCCAGCAGAACCGGGACTAGGGCTGAGACCCAGTACTTC	CASRTGTRAETQYF
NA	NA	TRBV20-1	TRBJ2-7	TGCAGTGCTAGACCAATTGGTTCTTACGAGCAGTACTTC	CSARPIGSYEQYF
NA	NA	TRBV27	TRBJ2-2	TGTGCCAGCACTCCGTCCGGGAACACGAACACCGGGGAGCTGTTTTTT	CASTPSGNTNTGELFF
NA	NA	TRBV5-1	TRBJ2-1	TGCGCCAGCAGCTTGGATGGCGGGGCCTACAATGAGCAGTTCTTC	CASSLDGGAYNEQFF
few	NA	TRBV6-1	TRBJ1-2	TGTGCCAGCAGTGAACCGTGGACCTTC	CASSEPWTF
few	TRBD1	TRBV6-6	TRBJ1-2	TGTGCCAGCCGGGACAGAGTCAACTATGGCTACACCTTC	CASRDRVNYGYTF
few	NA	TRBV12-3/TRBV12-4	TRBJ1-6	TGTGCCAGCTCGGGGACGGCAAATTCACCCCTCCACTTT	CASSGTANSPLHF
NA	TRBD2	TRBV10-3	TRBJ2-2	TGTGCCATCCAATCTAGCGGGAGGAACACCGGGGAGCTGTTTTTT	CAIQSSGRNTGELFF
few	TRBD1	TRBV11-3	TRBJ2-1	TGTGCCAGCGCAAGGACAGGAGGCAATGAGCAGTTCTTC	CASARTGGNEQFF
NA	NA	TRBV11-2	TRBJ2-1	TGTGCCAGCAGCTCCGGACCAAGCTCCTACAATGAGCAGTTCTTC	CASSSGPSSYNEQFF
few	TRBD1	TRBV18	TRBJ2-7	TGTGCCAGCTCACCAACCGGGACAGGGTATTACGAGCAGTACTTC	CASSPTGTGYYEQYF
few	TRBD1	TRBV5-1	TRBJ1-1	TGCGCCAGCAGCTGGGGACAGGACACTGAAGCTTTCTTT	CASSWGQDTEAFF
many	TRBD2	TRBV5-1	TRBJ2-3	TGCGCCAGCAGCTTGGGACTAGCGGGCGCAGATACGCAGTATTTT	CASSLGLAGADTQYF
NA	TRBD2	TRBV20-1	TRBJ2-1	TGCAGTGCTCATTCCGGGACTAGGACCCTCAATGAGCAGTTCTTC	CSAHSGTRTLNEQFF
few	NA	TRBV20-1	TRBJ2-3	TGCAGTGCTACCGAAGGGGAAGATACGCAGTATTTT	CSATEGEDTQYF
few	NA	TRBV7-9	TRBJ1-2	TGTGCCAGCAGCTTAGGGACTGTTCATGGCTACACCTTC	CASSLGTVHGYTF
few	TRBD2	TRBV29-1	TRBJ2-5	TGCAGCGTTGCAGGGAGGGCCCAAGAGACCCAGTACTTC	CSVAGRAQETQYF
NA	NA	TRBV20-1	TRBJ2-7	TGCAGTGCTAGAGATGCTGGGCACCACGAGCAGTACTTC	CSARDAGHHEQYF
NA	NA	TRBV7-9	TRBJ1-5	TGTGCCAGCAGTACTGATCAGGGAGACCAGCCCCAGCATTTT	CASSTDQGDQPQHF
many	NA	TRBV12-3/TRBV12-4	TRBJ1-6	TGTGCCAGCAGTTTAAATAATTCACCCCTCCACTTT	CASSLNNSPLHF
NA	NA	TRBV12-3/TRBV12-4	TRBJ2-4	TGTGCCAGCAGTTTTAGAAGGGCCAAAAACATTCAGTACTTC	CASSFRRAKNIQYF
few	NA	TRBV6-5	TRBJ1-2	TGTGCCAGCAGTTACTCGAGGCTCGGACGTGAACAGGGCTACACCTTC	CASSYSRLGREQGYTF
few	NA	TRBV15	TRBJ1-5	TGTGCCACCAGCAGACAGGAAAATCAGCCCCAGCATTTT	CATSRQENQPQHF
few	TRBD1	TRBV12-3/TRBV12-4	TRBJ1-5	TGTGCCAGCAGTCGTCCAGGGGGTTCCGGCAATCAGCCCCAGCATTTT	CASSRPGGSGNQPQHF
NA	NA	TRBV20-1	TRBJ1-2	TGCAGTGCTAGAGAGGGCGCGACAGGATATGGCTACACCTTC	CSAREGATGYGYTF
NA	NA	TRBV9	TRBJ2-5	TGTGCCAGCAGCGTAGACGAAGCGGCCCAAGAGACCCAGTACTTC	CASSVDEAAQETQYF
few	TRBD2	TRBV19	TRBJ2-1	TGTGCCAGTAGTATATCAAGCGGGAGGACCAATGAGCAGTTCTTC	CASSISSGRTNEQFF
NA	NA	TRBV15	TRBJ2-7	TGTGCCACCAGCAGAGATTGGAACGAGCAGTACTTC	CATSRDWNEQYF